The 11 T cell receptor beta chains reported below all come from one sample, sequenced in a study of Graves' ophthalmopathy and Graves' hyperthyroidism. Researchers took RNA transcripts and amplified TCR beta CDR3 regions from them. The authors performed first-round RT-PCR with HTBI primers and then a second-round multiplex PCR. TCRdb processed the multiplex PCR reads anew with MiXCR; each CDR3 protein has one entry. The repertoire includes 300,000 or so distinct CDR3 sequences, 17% of them detected once, and roughly an eighth sits in the top ten. Material: peripheral blood. The receptors derive from an adult man with Graves' ophthalmopathy.

This clonotype was picked up many times. The V and J genes are TRBV9 and TRBJ2-5, with D possibly being TRBD1 (6 bases). V was cut by 0 bases and J by 4 bases, with 7 bases left in between. Germline assignment: CDR1 SGDLS and CDR2 YYNGEE. This CDR3 is 13 amino acids long. The chain's CDR3 is CASSVDRVETQYF. CDR3 DNA sequence: TGTGCCAGCAGCGTAGACAGGGTAGAGACCCAGTACTTC. Supplemented by reference TRBV9 and TRBJ2-5, the full variable domain reads DSGVTQTPKHLITATGQRVTLRCSPRSGDLSVYWYQQSLDQGLQFLIQYYNGEERAKGNILERFSAQQFPDLHSELNLSSLELGDSALYFCASSVDRVETQYFGPGTRLLVL.

This clonotype has a count of ten or more. V and J are TRBV3-1 and TRBJ2-2; possible D gene TRBD2, 6 bases. The CDR3 has 14 amino acids. V was clipped by 7 bases and J by 5 bases, with 14 bases between them. Germline V CDR1 and CDR2: LGHDT, YNNKEL (reference sequence). The CDR3 coding sequence is TGTGCCAGCATTGGTAGGGAGGAGACCGGGGAGCTGTTTTTT. Its protein is CASIGREETGELFF.

In this sample, this clonotype turned up many times. This chain links TRBV6-6 with TRBJ1-5; D is perhaps TRBD1 (6 bases). The length of the CDR3 is 18 residues. V was trimmed by 4 bases and J by 1 base, leaving 20 bases between them. CDR1 is MNHNY and CDR2 is SVGAGI in the germline V gene (reference sequence). The chain's CDR3 is CASSFSGAGGLSNQPQHF. In DNA, the CDR3 is TGTGCCAGCAGTTTCTCGGGGGCTGGGGGGCTGAGCAATCAGCCCCAGCATTTT.

There are many counts of this clonotype. The CDR3 coding sequence is TGTGCCAGCAGTTTATCGTATCCAGGCGAGGGTCAGACCCAGTACTTC. The encoded protein is CASSLSYPGEGQTQYF. The rearrangement uses TRBV27 and TRBJ2-5; weak D call: TRBD2 (5 bases). CDR3 length equals 16 residues. Trimming pared 0 bases from V and 6 bases from J, leaving 17 bases between. The germline gives CDR1 MNHEY, CDR2 SMNVEV (reference sequence).

This clonotype showed up many times. J is TRBJ1-1 and V is TRBV5-5; maybe TRBD1 (5 bases). CDR1 and CDR2 from the germline V gene are SGHKS and YYEKEE (reference sequence). Between the trimmed V and J ends, which lost 2 bases and 7 bases, there was a span of 12 bases. CDR3 length equals 13 residues. DNA for the CDR3: TGTGCCAGCAGCTTCGGACCGGGGGGTGAAGCTTTCTTT. This codes for CASSFGPGGEAFF. Supplemented by reference TRBV5-5 and TRBJ1-1, the full variable domain reads DAGVTQSPTHLIKTRGQQVTLRCSPISGHKSVSWYQQVLGQGPQFIFQYYEKEERGRGNFPDRFSARQFPNYSSELNVNALLLGDSALYLCASSFGPGGEAFFGQGTRLTVV.

This clonotype was seen more than once but under ten times. The rearrangement links TRBV4-1 to TRBJ2-7, with TRBD1 matching over 12 bases. The length of the CDR3 is 15 residues. V lost 4 bases to trimming and J lost 3 bases; unmatched junction nucleotides: 4. Germline-derived CDR1 and CDR2 are MGHRA and YSYEKL. The CDR3 sequence is CASSPGTGGLYEQYF. Written as DNA, the CDR3 is TGCGCCAGCAGCCCCGGGACAGGGGGCCTCTACGAGCAGTACTTC.

This clonotype was recorded many times. V is TRBV29-1 and J is TRBJ2-7; 8 nucleotides agree with TRBD1. The germline V gene encodes CDR1 SQVTM and CDR2 ANQGSEA. V gave up 7 bases and J gave up 5 bases; unmatched junction bases: 13. The CDR3 is 14 residues long. CDR3 nucleotides: TGCAGCGCCTTACCTCAGGACAGGGTGCACGAGCAGTACTTC. Translating gives CSALPQDRVHEQYF.

This clonotype has a count of ten or more. V is TRBV11-2 and J is TRBJ2-2; 8 bases line up with TRBD2. V trimming: 0 bases; J trimming: 6 bases; junction bases outside the gene matches: 9. Germline CDR1 and CDR2: SGHAT and FQNNGV. The CDR3 covers 17 residues. In DNA form, the CDR3 reads TGTGCCAGCAGCTTAGATGTTCGGGGGGGTTTATCCGGGGAGCTGTTTTTT. This translates into CASSLDVRGGLSGELFF.

This chain joins TRBV4-3 and TRBJ1-1; D is ambiguous. Germline V gives CDR1 LGHNA, CDR2 YSLEER. Trimming removed 0 bases at V and 4 bases at J, with 12 bases between. This CDR3 has 15 amino acids. This CDR3 is CASSQDVVPGTEAFF. The CDR3 DNA reads as TGCGCCAGCAGCCAAGATGTCGTCCCGGGCACTGAAGCTTTCTTT.

This clonotype came up many times. The chain is built from TRBV19 and TRBJ1-5; D gene unclear. Trimming removed 7 bases at V and 2 bases at J, with 9 bases between. CDR3 length: 13 residues. Germline CDR1 LNHDA, CDR2 SQIVND (reference sequence). The CDR3 region is CASNFLGNQPQHF. The DNA for the CDR3 is TGTGCCAGTAACTTCCTCGGCAATCAGCCCCAGCATTTT.

This clonotype was seen many times. V gene TRBV20-1 combines with J gene TRBJ1-1, with a possible D match to TRBD1 (5 bases). Germline assignment: CDR1 DFQATT and CDR2 SNEGSKA (reference sequence). The length of the CDR3 is 13 residues. The CDR3 reads CRGEGRMNTEAFF. DNA of the CDR3: TGCAGGGGGGAAGGACGAATGAACACTGAAGCTTTCTTT.